This TCR beta chain was recovered during a study of early T cells in non-severe SARS-CoV-2 infection. Study overall: Unsorted whole-blood RNA was sequenced in bulk, leaving chains unpaired. Study-wide points: VDJdb matching, biased toward anti-spike CD8 responses, missed private and CD4 specificities.

This clonotype was seen ten or more times. As yet, its antigen is unknown. The CDR3 has 15 residues. Trimming removed 5 bases from V and 2 bases from J; junction bases left unmatched: 7. Germline V gene data show CDR1 as MNHEY and CDR2 as SVGEGT. In the library, individual cDNA molecules carried attached unique molecular identifiers. TCRdb re-called the 5' RACE reads with MiXCR, one entry per CDR3 protein. The sample lists about 72,000 distinct CDR3 sequences; roughly 10% were seen once. V and J are TRBV6-2 or TRBV6-3 and TRBJ2-3, with 7 bases lining up with TRBD2. Input material: whole blood. The receptor's source is an adult who was a healthcare worker with PCR-confirmed SARS-CoV-2 infection or an uninfected control (not recorded which). The DNA for the CDR3 is TGTGCCAGCAGTACAAGACTAGCCTACACAGATACGCAGTATTTT. Its protein is CASSTRLAYTDTQYF.